The rows below give T cell receptor beta chains drawn from one sample of a study of post-analysis software for immune sequencing data. Each CDR3 protein is one row after TCRdb ran MiXCR on the PCR reads. The sample lists roughly 670,000 distinct CDR3 sequences, approximately 60% occurring once. The sequenced material came from blood. Receptors were obtained from a girl aged 2-9 years with multiple sclerosis. The CDR3 runs from the conserved cysteine through the conserved F or W. The D gene is left open where the match is weak. Expanded clones get a size class; other rows say once, few or many, or leave the size out.

j_call clone_size d_call v_call cdr3_aa cdr3_nt
TRBJ2-1 . . TRBV12-3/TRBV12-4 CASSSIRQSSSYNEQFF TGTGCCAGCAGTTCAATCCGACAATCGAGCTCCTACAATGAGCAGTTCTTC
TRBJ2-2 few . TRBV7-9 CASSPPGVGTGELFF TGTGCCAGCAGCCCGCCAGGGGTGGGCACCGGGGAGCTGTTTTTT
TRBJ1-1 . . TRBV12-3/TRBV12-4 CASSFRRGEAFF TGTGCCAGCAGTTTCAGACGGGGTGAAGCTTTCTTT
TRBJ1-6 . . TRBV5-1 CASSLVGSPLHF TGCGCCAGCAGCTTGGTTGGTTCACCCCTCCACTTT
TRBJ1-2 once . TRBV3-1 CASSKRGGRDGYTF TGTGCCAGCAGCAAAAGAGGGGGTCGTGATGGCTACACCTTC
TRBJ2-1 . . TRBV7-3 CASSGPAGSSYNEQFF TGTGCCAGCAGCGGCCCAGCAGGGAGCTCCTACAATGAGCAGTTCTTC
TRBJ2-1 . . TRBV10-3 CAIPREWLGSNEQFF TGTGCCATCCCCCGGGAGTGGTTGGGGTCCAATGAGCAGTTCTTC
TRBJ2-1 . . TRBV11-2 CTSRHAGRKYNEQFF TGTACCAGCAGGCACGCAGGGAGGAAGTACAATGAGCAGTTCTTC
TRBJ2-1 few . TRBV29-1 CSVYNHGDEQFF TGCAGCGTGTACAACCACGGGGATGAGCAGTTCTTC
TRBJ1-2 few . TRBV29-1 CSIKGGNYGYTF TGCAGCATAAAGGGGGGCAACTATGGCTACACCTTC
TRBJ2-1 . . TRBV2 CASNFGQYNEQFF TGTGCCAGCAACTTCGGACAGTACAATGAGCAGTTCTTC
TRBJ1-1 . . TRBV12-3/TRBV12-4 CASSWDAGEAFF TGTGCCAGCAGTTGGGACGCAGGTGAAGCTTTCTTT
TRBJ2-1 . TRBD2 TRBV7-6 CASSSTPTSASFYNEQFF TGTGCCAGCAGCTCCACCCCGACTAGCGCCTCGTTCTACAATGAGCAGTTCTTC
TRBJ2-7 few TRBD2 TRBV5-1 CASSVGLAYSYEQYF TGCGCCAGCAGCGTGGGACTAGCGTACTCCTACGAGCAGTACTTC
TRBJ1-2 . TRBD1 TRBV12-3/TRBV12-4 CASSQGQGDGYTF TGTGCCAGCAGTCAAGGACAGGGGGACGGCTACACCTTC
TRBJ2-1 . TRBD2 TRBV5-1 CASSSGLAGGPTNNEQFF TGCGCCAGCAGCTCCGGACTAGCGGGCGGACCGACAAACAATGAGCAGTTCTTC
TRBJ1-1 . TRBD1 TRBV3-1 CASSQKQGAAEAFF TGTGCCAGCAGCCAAAAACAGGGGGCGGCTGAAGCTTTCTTT
TRBJ2-3 . TRBD1 TRBV29-1 CSVEPQGVGTDTQYF TGCAGCGTTGAACCGCAGGGGGTTGGCACAGATACGCAGTATTTT
TRBJ2-7 . . TRBV20-1 CSARGTTTPPHSYEQYF TGCAGTGCTAGAGGGACTACCACCCCTCCGCACTCCTACGAGCAGTACTTC
TRBJ2-4 . TRBD1 TRBV12-3/TRBV12-4 CACSLTGGRNIQYF TGTGCCTGCAGTCTTACAGGGGGGAGAAACATTCAGTACTTC
TRBJ2-7 . . TRBV7-9 CASSFPDSPAPYEQYF TGTGCCAGCAGCTTCCCGGACAGTCCGGCCCCCTACGAGCAGTACTTC
TRBJ2-7 . TRBD1 TRBV20-1 CSANGQGGYEQYF TGCAGTGCAAATGGACAGGGCGGGTACGAGCAGTACTTC
TRBJ1-2 . . TRBV6-5 CASSYSERDYGYTF TGTGCCAGCAGTTACTCGGAAAGGGACTATGGCTACACCTTC
TRBJ2-3 . . TRBV5-1 CASSFRGAGGTDTQYF TGCGCCAGCAGCTTCCGGGGAGCAGGGGGCACAGATACGCAGTATTTT
TRBJ1-1 few . TRBV29-1 CSVVRNTEAFF TGCAGCGTTGTACGGAACACTGAAGCTTTCTTT
TRBJ1-2 few TRBD1 TRBV6-5 CASSYRLVDREYYGYTF TGTGCCAGCAGTTACCGACTCGTGGACAGGGAGTACTATGGCTACACCTTC
TRBJ1-1 . . TRBV7-2 CASSLEWALEAFF TGTGCCAGCAGCTTAGAATGGGCACTTGAAGCTTTCTTT
TRBJ2-5 . . TRBV12-3/TRBV12-4 CASSSISYQETQYF TGTGCCAGCAGTTCCATCTCGTACCAAGAGACCCAGTACTTC
TRBJ1-2 once TRBD1 TRBV20-1 CSASVDQGVNYGYTF TGCAGTGCTAGTGTGGATCAGGGGGTCAACTATGGCTACACCTTC
TRBJ2-5 . . TRBV4-1 CASSQDGPGRSETQYF TGCGCCAGCAGCCAAGATGGTCCAGGGCGGAGTGAGACCCAGTACTTC
TRBJ1-1 . . TRBV7-9 CASSFYTQGLNTEAFF TGTGCCAGCAGCTTTTACACACAGGGACTTAACACTGAAGCTTTCTTT
TRBJ2-5 . TRBD2 TRBV5-1 CASSLSREGETRYF TGCGCCAGCAGCTTATCGAGGGAGGGAGAGACCCGGTACTTC
TRBJ2-7 . . TRBV5-1 CASREGDGYEQYF TGCGCCAGCAGAGAAGGGGACGGATACGAGCAGTACTTC
TRBJ2-1 . TRBD2 TRBV20-1 CSAPDPWTRGNNEQFF TGCAGTGCTCCAGACCCCTGGACTAGAGGGAACAATGAGCAGTTCTTC
TRBJ2-1 . . TRBV5-4 CASSCRLDYNEQFF TGTGCCAGCAGCTGTCGACTAGACTACAATGAGCAGTTCTTC
TRBJ1-2 . . TRBV29-1 CSVEGEYGYTF TGCAGCGTTGAGGGAGAGTATGGCTACACCTTC
TRBJ1-6 . TRBD1 TRBV7-3 CASSLNRGYSPLHF TGTGCCAGCAGCTTGAACAGGGGGTACTCACCCCTCCACTTT
TRBJ2-3 . . TRBV7-9 CASSLSSLVKQYF TGTGCCAGCAGCTTAAGTTCTCTAGTGAAGCAGTATTTT
TRBJ2-3 . TRBD2 TRBV20-1 CSAISGTTGVKDTQYF TGCAGTGCTATTAGCGGGACCACCGGCGTTAAAGATACGCAGTATTTT
TRBJ2-7 . . TRBV7-9 CASSRMSGRESYEQYF TGTGCCAGCAGCCGAATGTCTGGCAGGGAATCCTACGAGCAGTACTTC
TRBJ2-1 . TRBD2 TRBV12-3/TRBV12-4 CASSLAPPGLAVLSSYNEQFF TGTGCCAGCAGTTTAGCGCCCCCGGGACTAGCGGTTCTCTCCTCCTACAATGAGCAGTTCTTC
TRBJ1-2 . . TRBV25-1 CASSDTGQYGYTF TGTGCCAGCAGTGACACAGGGCAGTATGGCTACACCTTC
TRBJ2-1 . . TRBV7-8 CASSLGTFSYNEQFF TGTGCCAGCAGCCTAGGGACTTTCTCCTACAATGAGCAGTTCTTC
TRBJ2-1 few TRBD1 TRBV2 CASTTQGDRSRNEQFF TGTGCCAGCACCACTCAGGGGGACAGGAGCCGCAATGAGCAGTTCTTC
TRBJ1-1 . . TRBV20-1 CSAIPPNRRMNTEAFF TGCAGTGCTATCCCTCCAAACAGGAGGATGAACACTGAAGCTTTCTTT
TRBJ2-1 . TRBD1 TRBV5-5 CASSPVGQGALDEQFF TGTGCCAGCAGCCCGGTGGGACAGGGGGCCCTCGATGAGCAGTTCTTC
TRBJ2-5 . . TRBV6-5 CASSYSRVGKTQYF TGTGCCAGCAGTTACTCGAGGGTAGGGAAGACCCAGTACTTC
TRBJ1-2 . . TRBV29-1 CSAPVGEYNYGYTF TGCAGCGCACCTGTCGGAGAATATAACTATGGCTACACCTTC
TRBJ2-7 . TRBD2 TRBV20-1 CSARDPGTSHDEQYF TGCAGTGCTAGAGATCCAGGGACTAGTCACGACGAGCAGTACTTC
TRBJ1-6 . . TRBV6-2/TRBV6-3 CASTLFGDQGSPLHF TGTGCCAGCACCCTATTTGGGGATCAGGGGTCGCCCCTCCACTTT
TRBJ2-5 . . TRBV12-3/TRBV12-4 CASSLDSQRLRGEQYF TGTGCCAGCAGCCTGGACAGTCAACGCTTGAGAGGGGAGCAGTACTTC
TRBJ2-3 . TRBD2 TRBV19 CASSSRRTSGTTTDTQYF TGTGCCAGTAGTTCAAGAAGGACTAGCGGGACCACCACAGATACGCAGTATTTT
TRBJ1-2 . . TRBV27 CASSSLAAGGFYGYTF TGTGCCAGCAGTTCGCTCGCTGCCGGGGGGTTCTATGGCTACACCTTC